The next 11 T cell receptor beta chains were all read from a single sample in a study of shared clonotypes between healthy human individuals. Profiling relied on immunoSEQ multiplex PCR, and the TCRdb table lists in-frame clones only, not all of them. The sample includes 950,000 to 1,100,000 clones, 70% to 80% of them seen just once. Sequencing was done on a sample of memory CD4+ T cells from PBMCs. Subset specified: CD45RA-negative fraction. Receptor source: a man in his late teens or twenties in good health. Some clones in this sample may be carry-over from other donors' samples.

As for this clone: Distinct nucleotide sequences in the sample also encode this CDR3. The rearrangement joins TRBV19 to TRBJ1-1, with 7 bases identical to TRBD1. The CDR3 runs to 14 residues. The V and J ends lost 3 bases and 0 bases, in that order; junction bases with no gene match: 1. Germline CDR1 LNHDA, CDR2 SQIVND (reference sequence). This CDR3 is CASSIRGLNTEAFF. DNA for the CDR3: TGTGCCAGTAGTATTAGGGGGCTGAACACTGAAGCTTTCTTT.

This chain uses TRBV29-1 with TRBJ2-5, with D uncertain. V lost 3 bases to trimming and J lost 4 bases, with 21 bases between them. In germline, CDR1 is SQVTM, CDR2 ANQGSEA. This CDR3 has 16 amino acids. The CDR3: CSVESGRVPRIETQYF. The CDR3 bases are TGCAGCGTTGAGTCAGGTCGGGTCCCGAGAATAGAGACCCAGTACTTC.

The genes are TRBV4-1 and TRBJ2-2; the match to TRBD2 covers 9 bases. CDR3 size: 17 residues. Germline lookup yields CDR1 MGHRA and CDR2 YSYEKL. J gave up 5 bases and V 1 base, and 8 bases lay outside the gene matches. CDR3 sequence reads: CASSQGSSGVRTGELFF. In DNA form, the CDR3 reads TGCGCCAGCAGCCAAGGATCTAGCGGGGTTCGTACCGGGGAGCTGTTTTTT.

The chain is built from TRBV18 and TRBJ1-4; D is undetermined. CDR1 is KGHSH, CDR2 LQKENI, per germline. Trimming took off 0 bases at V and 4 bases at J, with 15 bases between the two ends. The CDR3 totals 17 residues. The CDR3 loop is CASSPPGIPAVNEKLFF. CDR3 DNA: TGTGCCAGCTCACCACCGGGCATCCCGGCGGTTAATGAAAAACTGTTTTTT.

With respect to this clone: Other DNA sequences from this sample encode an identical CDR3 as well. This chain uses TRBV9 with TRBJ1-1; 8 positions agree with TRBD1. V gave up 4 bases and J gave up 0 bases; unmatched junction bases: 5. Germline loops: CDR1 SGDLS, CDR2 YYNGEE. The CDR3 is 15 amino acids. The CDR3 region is CASSPRQGMNTEAFF. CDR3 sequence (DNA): TGTGCCAGCAGCCCCAGACAGGGGATGAACACTGAAGCTTTCTTT.

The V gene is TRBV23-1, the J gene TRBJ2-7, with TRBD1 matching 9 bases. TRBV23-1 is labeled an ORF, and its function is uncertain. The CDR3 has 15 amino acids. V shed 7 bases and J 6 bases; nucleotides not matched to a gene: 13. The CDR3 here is CASTDRGTGSSEQYF. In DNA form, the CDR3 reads TGCGCCAGCACTGACAGGGGGACAGGGTCCAGCGAGCAGTACTTC.

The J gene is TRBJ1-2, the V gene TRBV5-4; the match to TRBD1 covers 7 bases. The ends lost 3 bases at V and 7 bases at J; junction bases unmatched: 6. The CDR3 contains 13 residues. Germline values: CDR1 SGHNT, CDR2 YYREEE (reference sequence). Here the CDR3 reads CASSWDSKGGYTF. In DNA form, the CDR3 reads TGTGCCAGCAGCTGGGACAGCAAGGGTGGCTACACCTTC.

CDR3 region: CAIREREGSYNEQFF. In DNA, the CDR3 is TGTGCCATCAGGGAGCGGGAGGGTTCCTACAATGAGCAGTTCTTC. The chain is built from TRBV10-3 and TRBJ2-1; 10 nucleotides align to TRBD2. Germline V gene sequence: CDR1 ENHRY, CDR2 SYGVKD. This CDR3 spans 15 amino acids. Germline trimming cut 6 bases from V and 1 base from J; bases unmatched to any gene: 3.

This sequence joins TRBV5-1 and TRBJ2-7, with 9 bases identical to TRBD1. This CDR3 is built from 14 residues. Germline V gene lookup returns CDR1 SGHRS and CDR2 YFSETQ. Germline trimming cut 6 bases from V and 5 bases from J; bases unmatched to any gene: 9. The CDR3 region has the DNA TGCGCCAGCAACCTCGGGACAGGGTCGGACGAGCAGTACTTC. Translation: CASNLGTGSDEQYF.

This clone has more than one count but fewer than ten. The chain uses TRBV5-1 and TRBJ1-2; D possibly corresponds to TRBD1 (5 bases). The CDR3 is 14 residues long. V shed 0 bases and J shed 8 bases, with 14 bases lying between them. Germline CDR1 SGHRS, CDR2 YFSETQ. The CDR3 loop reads CASSLVLGGAGYTF. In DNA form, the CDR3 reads TGCGCCAGCAGCTTGGTCCTGGGGGGTGCCGGCTACACCTTC. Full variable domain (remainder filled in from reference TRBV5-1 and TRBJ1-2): KAGVTQTPRYLIKTRGQQVTLSCSPISGHRSVSWYQQTPGQGLQFLFEYFSETQRNKGNFPGRFSGRQFSNSRSEMNVSTLELGDSALYLCASSLVLGGAGYTFGSGTRLTVV.

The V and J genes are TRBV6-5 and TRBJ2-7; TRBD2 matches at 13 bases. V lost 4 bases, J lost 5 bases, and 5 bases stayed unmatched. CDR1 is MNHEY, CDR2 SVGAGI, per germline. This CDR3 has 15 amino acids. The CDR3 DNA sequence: TGTGCCAGCAGTTCCTGGACTAGCGGGAGAAACGAGCAGTACTTC. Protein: CASSSWTSGRNEQYF.